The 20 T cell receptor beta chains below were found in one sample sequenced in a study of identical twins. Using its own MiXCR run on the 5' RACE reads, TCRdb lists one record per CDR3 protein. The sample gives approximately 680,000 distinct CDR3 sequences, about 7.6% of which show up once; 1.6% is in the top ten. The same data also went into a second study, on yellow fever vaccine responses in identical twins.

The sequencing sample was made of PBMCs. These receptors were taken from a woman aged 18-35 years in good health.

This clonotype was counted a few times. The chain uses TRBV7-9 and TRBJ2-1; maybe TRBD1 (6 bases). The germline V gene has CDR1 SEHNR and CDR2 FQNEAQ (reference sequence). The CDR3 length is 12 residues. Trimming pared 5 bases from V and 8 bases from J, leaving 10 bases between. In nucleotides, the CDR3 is TGTGCCAGCAGCCACAGGGACGATGAGCAGTTCTTC. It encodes CASSHRDDEQFF.

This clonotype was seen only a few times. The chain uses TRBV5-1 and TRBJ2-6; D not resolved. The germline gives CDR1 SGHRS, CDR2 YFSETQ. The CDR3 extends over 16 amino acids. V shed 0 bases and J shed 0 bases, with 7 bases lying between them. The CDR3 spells CASSLGPHSGANVLTF. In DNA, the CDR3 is TGCGCCAGCAGCTTGGGGCCGCACTCTGGGGCCAACGTCCTGACTTTC.

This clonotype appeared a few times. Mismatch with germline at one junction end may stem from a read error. Here the CDR3 DNA reads TGTGCCAGCAACTTAGTACTAGCGGGAGGGGAGCAGTTCTTC. This sequence encodes CASNLVLAGGEQFF. V is TRBV13 and J is TRBJ2-1; 13 bases align to TRBD2. The CDR3 runs 14 residues. The germline V gene has CDR1 PRHDT and CDR2 FYEKMQ (reference sequence).

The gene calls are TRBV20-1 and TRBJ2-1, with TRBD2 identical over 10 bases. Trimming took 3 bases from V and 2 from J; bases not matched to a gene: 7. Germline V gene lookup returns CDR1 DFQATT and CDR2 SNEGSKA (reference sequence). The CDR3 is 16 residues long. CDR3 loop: CSASWEREGPYNEQFF. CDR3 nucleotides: TGCAGTGCTAGCTGGGAGCGGGAGGGCCCCTACAATGAGCAGTTCTTC.

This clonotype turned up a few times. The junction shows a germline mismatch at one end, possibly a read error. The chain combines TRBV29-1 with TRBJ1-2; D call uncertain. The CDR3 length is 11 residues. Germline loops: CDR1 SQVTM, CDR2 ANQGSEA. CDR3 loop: CSVEDNNGYTF. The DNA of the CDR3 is TGCAGCGTTGAAGATAACAATGGCTACACCTTC.

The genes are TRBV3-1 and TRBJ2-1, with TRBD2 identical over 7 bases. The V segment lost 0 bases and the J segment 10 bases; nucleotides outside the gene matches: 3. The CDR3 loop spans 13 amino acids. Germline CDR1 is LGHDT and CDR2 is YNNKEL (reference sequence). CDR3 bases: TGTGCCAGCAGCCAAGACTGGCGGGGGGAGCAGTTCTTC. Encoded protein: CASSQDWRGEQFF.

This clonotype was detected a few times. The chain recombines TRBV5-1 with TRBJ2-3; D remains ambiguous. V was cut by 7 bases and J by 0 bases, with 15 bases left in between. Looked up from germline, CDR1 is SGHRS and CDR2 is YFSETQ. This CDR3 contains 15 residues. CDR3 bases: TGCGCCAGCGACCGGGCAGGAGCTAGCACAGATACGCAGTATTTT. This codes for CASDRAGASTDTQYF.

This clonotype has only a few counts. The CDR3 coding sequence is TGTGCCACCAGTGACACGACTAATCCGGGAGATACGCAGTATTTT. This gives the protein CATSDTTNPGDTQYF. The chain links TRBV24-1 to TRBJ2-3; D is possibly TRBD2 (5 bases). CDR3 size: 15 residues. Germline values: CDR1 KGHDR, CDR2 SFDVKD. Trimming removed 4 bases from V and 5 bases from J, with 15 bases in between.

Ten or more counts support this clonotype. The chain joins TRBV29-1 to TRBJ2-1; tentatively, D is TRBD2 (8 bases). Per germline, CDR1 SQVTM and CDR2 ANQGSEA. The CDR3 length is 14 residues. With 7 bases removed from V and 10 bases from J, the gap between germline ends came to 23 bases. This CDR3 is CSARGGQSYGEQFF. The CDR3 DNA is TGCAGCGCTCGGGGGGGACAGTCATACGGGGAGCAGTTCTTC.

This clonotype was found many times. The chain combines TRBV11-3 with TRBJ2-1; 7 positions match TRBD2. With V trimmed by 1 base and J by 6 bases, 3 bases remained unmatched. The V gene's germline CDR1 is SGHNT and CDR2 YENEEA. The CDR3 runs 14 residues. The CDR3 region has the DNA TGTGCCAGCAGCTTAGCGGGAGGAGTCAATGAGCAGTTCTTC. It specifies CASSLAGGVNEQFF.

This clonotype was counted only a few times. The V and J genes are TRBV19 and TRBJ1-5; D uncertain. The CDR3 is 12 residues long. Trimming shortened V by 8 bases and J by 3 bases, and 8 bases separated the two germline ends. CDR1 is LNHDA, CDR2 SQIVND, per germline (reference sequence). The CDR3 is CASREDNQPQHF. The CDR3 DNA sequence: TGTGCCAGTCGGGAAGACAATCAGCCCCAGCATTTT.

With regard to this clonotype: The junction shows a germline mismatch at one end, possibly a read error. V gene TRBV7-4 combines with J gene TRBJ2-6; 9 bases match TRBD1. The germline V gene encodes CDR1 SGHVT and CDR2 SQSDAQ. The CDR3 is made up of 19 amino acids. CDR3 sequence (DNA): TGTACCAGCTCAAAACAGGTCGGGACAGGGACCGCTGGGGCCAACGTCCTGACTTTC. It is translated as CTSSKQVGTGTAGANVLTF.

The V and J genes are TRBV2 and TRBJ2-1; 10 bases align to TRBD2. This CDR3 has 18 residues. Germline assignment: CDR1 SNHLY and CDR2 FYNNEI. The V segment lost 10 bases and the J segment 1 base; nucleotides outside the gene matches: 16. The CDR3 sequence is CAICSLAGVYISYNEQFF. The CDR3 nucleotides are TGTGCCATCTGTTCTCTAGCGGGAGTATATATTTCCTACAATGAGCAGTTCTTC.

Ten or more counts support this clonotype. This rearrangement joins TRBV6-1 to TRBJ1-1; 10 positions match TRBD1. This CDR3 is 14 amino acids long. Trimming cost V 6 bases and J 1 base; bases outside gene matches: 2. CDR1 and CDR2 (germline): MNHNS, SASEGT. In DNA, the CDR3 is TGTGCCAGCAGCAGGACAGGGGGGAACACTGAAGCTTTCTTT. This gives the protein CASSRTGGNTEAFF.

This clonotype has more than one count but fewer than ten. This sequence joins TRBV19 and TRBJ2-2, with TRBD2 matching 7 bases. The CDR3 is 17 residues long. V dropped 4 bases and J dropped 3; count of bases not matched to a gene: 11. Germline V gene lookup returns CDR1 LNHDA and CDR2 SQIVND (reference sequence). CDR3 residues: CASSNPLAGAHTGELFF. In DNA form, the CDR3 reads TGTGCCAGTAGTAACCCCCTGGCGGGAGCTCACACCGGGGAGCTGTTTTTT.

CDR3 coding DNA: TGTGCCAGCTGCCCCTTCGGTAGCGGGAGGGGGGAACGGTACAATGAGCAGTTCTTC. This translates into CASCPFGSGRGERYNEQFF. The J gene is TRBJ2-1, the V gene TRBV3-1; 11 bases are shared with TRBD2. The CDR3 spans 19 residues. V was pared by 8 bases and J by 4 bases, with 19 bases of the junction left unmatched. CDR1 LGHDT and CDR2 YNNKEL come from the germline V gene (reference sequence).

The CDR3 is CASRRDQNTGELFF. The CDR3 DNA follows: TGCGCCAGCAGAAGGGACCAGAACACCGGGGAGCTGTTTTTT. The chain combines TRBV5-1 with TRBJ2-2; D might be TRBD1 or TRBD2, each matching 5 bases. The germline V gene encodes CDR1 SGHRS and CDR2 YFSETQ. The V end lost 5 bases, the J end lost 1 base, and 9 bases lay between the germline ends. This CDR3 is 14 amino acids long.

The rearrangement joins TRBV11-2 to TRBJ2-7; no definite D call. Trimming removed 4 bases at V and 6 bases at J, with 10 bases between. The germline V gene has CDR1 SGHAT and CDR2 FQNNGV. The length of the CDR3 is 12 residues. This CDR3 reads CASSWVLSEQYV. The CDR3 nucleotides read TGTGCCAGCAGCTGGGTACTCAGCGAGCAGTACGTC.

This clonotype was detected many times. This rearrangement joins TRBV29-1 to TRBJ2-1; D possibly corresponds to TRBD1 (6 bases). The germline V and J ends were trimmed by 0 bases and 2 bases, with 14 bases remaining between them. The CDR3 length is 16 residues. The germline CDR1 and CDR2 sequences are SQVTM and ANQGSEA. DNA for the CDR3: TGCAGCGTTGAAGAGAGAGAACAGGGAGCCTACAATGAGCAGTTCTTC. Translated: CSVEEREQGAYNEQFF.

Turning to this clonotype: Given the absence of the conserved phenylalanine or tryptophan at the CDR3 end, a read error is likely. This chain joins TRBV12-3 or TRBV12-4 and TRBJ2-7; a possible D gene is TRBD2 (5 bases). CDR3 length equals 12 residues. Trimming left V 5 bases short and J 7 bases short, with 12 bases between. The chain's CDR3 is CASSRLRGEQYI. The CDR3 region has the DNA TGTGCCAGCAGTCGGCTGCGCGGGGAGCAGTACATC.